This T cell receptor beta chain derives from a study of blood T cell repertoires in COVID-19. Across the whole study: PBMCs, B-cell-depleted T cells, or T cells were the source of the cDNA or gDNA that made up the material.

Germline V gene sequence: CDR1 SGHAT, CDR2 FQNNGV. The V and J ends lost 0 bases and 7 bases respectively, with 10 bases between them. The CDR3 is 13 amino acids. Original processing notes: Reference gene primer amplification in the assay estimated nucleated cell counts. Assay used: immunoSEQ multiplex PCR; TCRdb lists only in-frame clones, some missing. Clonal size and the V and J genes are those of that table, whereas D and trimming came from the DNA. The sample lists roughly 120,000 clones, around 80% occurring once. This TCR came from a man between 65 and 79 years old with active or convalescent COVID-19. The chain joins TRBV11-2 to TRBJ2-7; D gene uncertain. What was sequenced was peripheral blood. The CDR3 loop reads CASSLESLGEQYF. CDR3 in DNA: TGTGCCAGCAGCTTAGAGAGCCTCGGGGAGCAGTACTTC.